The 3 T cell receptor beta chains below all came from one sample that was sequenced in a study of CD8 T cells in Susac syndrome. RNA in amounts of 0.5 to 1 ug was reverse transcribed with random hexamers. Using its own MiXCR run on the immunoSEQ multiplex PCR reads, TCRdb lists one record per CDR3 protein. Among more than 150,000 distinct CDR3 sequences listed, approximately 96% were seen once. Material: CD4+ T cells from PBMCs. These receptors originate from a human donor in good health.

The CDR3 DNA reads as TGTGCCAGCAGTCGTTCGTGGTCTGACGAGCAGTACTTC. The encoded protein is CASSRSWSDEQYF. The rearrangement uses TRBV6-6 and TRBJ2-7, with unresolved D. The V and J ends lost 5 bases and 5 bases respectively, with 13 bases between them. This CDR3 is 13 amino acids long. CDR1 is MNHNY, CDR2 SVGAGI, per germline (reference sequence).

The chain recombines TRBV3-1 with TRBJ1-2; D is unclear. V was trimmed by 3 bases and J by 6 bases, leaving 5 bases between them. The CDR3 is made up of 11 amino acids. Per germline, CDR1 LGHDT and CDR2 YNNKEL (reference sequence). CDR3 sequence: CASSHGNGYTF. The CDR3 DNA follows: TGTGCCAGCAGCCACGGAAATGGCTACACCTTC. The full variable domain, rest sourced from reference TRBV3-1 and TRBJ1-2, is DTAVSQTPKYLVTQMGNDKSIKCEQNLGHDTMYWYKQDSKKFLKIMFSYNNKELIINETVPNRFSPKSPDKAHLNLHINSLELGDSAVYFCASSHGNGYTFGSGTRLTVV.

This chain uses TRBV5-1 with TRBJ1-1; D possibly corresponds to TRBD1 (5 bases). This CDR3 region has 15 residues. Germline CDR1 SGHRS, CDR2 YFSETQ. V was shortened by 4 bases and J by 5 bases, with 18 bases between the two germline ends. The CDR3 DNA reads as TGCGCCAGCAGCACAGGACCGACGATCGGGACTGAAGCTTTCTTT. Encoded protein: CASSTGPTIGTEAFF.